The rows below give T cell receptor beta chains drawn from one sample of a study of cytomegalovirus exposure and HLA in healthy donors. Measured with immunoSEQ multiplex PCR; TCRdb has only the in-frame clones, and not every one. The sample yields 88,000 or so clones, under 65% seen once. The material sequenced was PBMCs. These receptors originate from a male donor in good health and CMV-seropositive. Both conserved end residues are part of each CDR3. The D gene is left open where the match is weak. Size is omitted from some rows. Given values are once, few, many or a class for expanded clones.

abundance: few; v_gene: TRBV6-6; d_gene: .; j_gene: TRBJ1-2; CDR3aa: CASSSAGTPYGYTF; CDR3nt: TGTGCCAGCAGTTCCGCCGGGACACCCTATGGCTACACCTTC
abundance: .; v_gene: TRBV6-5; d_gene: .; j_gene: TRBJ1-2; CDR3aa: CASRGRDYGYTF; CDR3nt: TGTGCCAGCAGGGGGCGCGACTATGGCTACACCTTC
abundance: .; v_gene: TRBV9; d_gene: TRBD2; j_gene: TRBJ2-7; CDR3aa: CASSVSGGSYEQYF; CDR3nt: TGTGCCAGCAGCGTTAGCGGGGGTTCCTACGAGCAGTACTTC
abundance: few; v_gene: TRBV6-5; d_gene: .; j_gene: TRBJ1-6; CDR3aa: CASSPTGTSPLHF; CDR3nt: TGTGCCAGCAGTCCCACAGGGACCTCACCCCTCCACTTT
abundance: .; v_gene: TRBV6-5; d_gene: .; j_gene: TRBJ1-1; CDR3aa: CASSYGGLLTEAFF; CDR3nt: TGTGCCAGCAGTTACGGGGGGTTGCTCACTGAAGCTTTCTTT
abundance: .; v_gene: TRBV6-5; d_gene: TRBD1; j_gene: TRBJ2-5; CDR3aa: CASSKGAWETQYF; CDR3nt: TGTGCCAGCAGTAAGGGGGCGTGGGAGACCCAGTACTTC
abundance: .; v_gene: TRBV9; d_gene: .; j_gene: TRBJ2-5; CDR3aa: CASSVERARARETQYF; CDR3nt: TGTGCCAGCAGCGTAGAGAGGGCGAGGGCCAGGGAGACCCAGTACTTC
abundance: .; v_gene: TRBV10-3; d_gene: TRBD2; j_gene: TRBJ2-5; CDR3aa: CAISDPGGSQVTQYF; CDR3nt: TGTGCCATCAGTGACCCGGGGGGTTCGCAGGTGACCCAGTACTTC
abundance: .; v_gene: TRBV29-1; d_gene: .; j_gene: TRBJ2-1; CDR3aa: CSVEGGGNEQFF; CDR3nt: TGCAGCGTTGAAGGAGGGGGCAATGAGCAGTTCTTC
abundance: .; v_gene: TRBV30; d_gene: TRBD1; j_gene: TRBJ1-5; CDR3aa: CAWSVPGQTNQPQHF; CDR3nt: TGTGCCTGGAGTGTACCGGGACAGACGAATCAGCCCCAGCATTTT
abundance: .; v_gene: TRBV5-1; d_gene: .; j_gene: TRBJ2-1; CDR3aa: CASSFGGVNNEQFF; CDR3nt: TGCGCCAGCAGCTTCGGGGGAGTCAACAATGAGCAGTTCTTC
abundance: .; v_gene: TRBV5-6; d_gene: TRBD1; j_gene: TRBJ2-7; CDR3aa: CASSLGQAMQYF; CDR3nt: TGTGCCAGCAGCCTTGGACAGGCCATGCAGTACTTC
abundance: once; v_gene: TRBV5-1; d_gene: .; j_gene: TRBJ2-5; CDR3aa: CASSSGQPGQETQYF; CDR3nt: TGCGCCAGCAGCAGCGGACAGCCTGGCCAAGAGACCCAGTACTTC
abundance: .; v_gene: TRBV7-3; d_gene: .; j_gene: TRBJ1-1; CDR3aa: CASSPEGRGTEAFF; CDR3nt: TGTGCCAGCAGCCCGGAGGGCCGGGGGACGGAAGCTTTCTTT
abundance: .; v_gene: TRBV29-1; d_gene: .; j_gene: TRBJ1-5; CDR3aa: CSVGEGGPGQPQHF; CDR3nt: TGCAGCGTTGGCGAGGGAGGCCCAGGGCAGCCCCAGCATTTT
abundance: .; v_gene: TRBV18; d_gene: .; j_gene: TRBJ1-5; CDR3aa: CASSPPMGPGGNQPQHF; CDR3nt: TGTGCCAGCTCACCACCGATGGGCCCGGGAGGCAATCAGCCCCAGCATTTT
abundance: .; v_gene: TRBV7-2; d_gene: TRBD1; j_gene: TRBJ1-6; CDR3aa: CASSLGYRGQFYNSPLHF; CDR3nt: TGTGCCAGCAGCTTAGGGTACAGGGGGCAATTCTATAATTCACCCCTCCACTTT
abundance: once; v_gene: TRBV5-1; d_gene: TRBD1; j_gene: TRBJ2-2; CDR3aa: CASSLSDRVGTGELFF; CDR3nt: TGCGCCAGCAGCTTGTCGGACAGGGTCGGGACCGGGGAGCTGTTTTTT
abundance: .; v_gene: TRBV4-3; d_gene: TRBD2; j_gene: TRBJ2-7; CDR3aa: CASSGPGGEQYF; CDR3nt: TGCGCCAGCAGCGGCCCGGGAGGGGAGCAGTACTTC
abundance: few; v_gene: TRBV29-1; d_gene: .; j_gene: TRBJ2-6; CDR3aa: CSVGTTGANVLTF; CDR3nt: TGCAGCGTTGGAACGACAGGGGCCAACGTCCTGACTTTC
abundance: .; v_gene: TRBV7-6; d_gene: .; j_gene: TRBJ1-2; CDR3aa: CASSSLAEDYGYTF; CDR3nt: TGTGCCAGCAGCTCCTTGGCGGAGGATTATGGCTACACCTTC
abundance: .; v_gene: TRBV28; d_gene: .; j_gene: TRBJ2-3; CDR3aa: CASSPMIGGEKVTDTQYF; CDR3nt: TGTGCCAGCAGTCCCATGATCGGAGGGGAAAAAGTAACAGATACGCAGTATTTT
abundance: .; v_gene: TRBV2; d_gene: .; j_gene: TRBJ1-5; CDR3aa: CASSEGGGPYQPQHF; CDR3nt: TGTGCCAGCAGTGAAGGGGGGGGACCGTATCAGCCCCAGCATTTT
abundance: .; v_gene: TRBV30; d_gene: .; j_gene: TRBJ2-5; CDR3aa: CAWSTSSKTQYF; CDR3nt: TGTGCCTGGAGTACTAGCTCAAAGACCCAGTACTTC
abundance: few; v_gene: TRBV29-1; d_gene: .; j_gene: TRBJ2-2; CDR3aa: CSVVRGLAGELFF; CDR3nt: TGCAGCGTTGTAAGAGGACTCGCGGGGGAGCTGTTTTTT
abundance: .; v_gene: TRBV27; d_gene: .; j_gene: TRBJ1-1; CDR3aa: CASKGEGRVEAFF; CDR3nt: TGTGCCAGCAAGGGGGAGGGGAGGGTTGAAGCTTTCTTT
abundance: .; v_gene: TRBV15; d_gene: TRBD1; j_gene: TRBJ2-7; CDR3aa: CATSRDRVKHEQYF; CDR3nt: TGTGCCACCAGCAGGGACAGGGTAAAGCACGAGCAGTACTTC
abundance: once; v_gene: TRBV19; d_gene: .; j_gene: TRBJ1-4; CDR3aa: CASSPTGPINEKLFF; CDR3nt: TGTGCCAGTAGTCCTACAGGGCCGATTAATGAAAAACTGTTTTTT
abundance: few; v_gene: TRBV19; d_gene: TRBD2; j_gene: TRBJ2-1; CDR3aa: CASSPTRGTSGDEQFF; CDR3nt: TGTGCCAGTAGTCCGACCCGGGGGACTAGTGGCGATGAGCAGTTCTTC
abundance: .; v_gene: TRBV7-9; d_gene: .; j_gene: TRBJ1-2; CDR3aa: CASSFGGGGSDGYTF; CDR3nt: TGTGCCAGCAGCTTCGGCGGGGGGGGCTCCGATGGCTACACCTTC
abundance: .; v_gene: TRBV9; d_gene: .; j_gene: TRBJ1-1; CDR3aa: CASSEQGHTEAFF; CDR3nt: TGTGCCAGCAGCGAACAGGGCCACACTGAAGCTTTCTTT
abundance: .; v_gene: TRBV28; d_gene: .; j_gene: TRBJ1-2; CDR3aa: CASSFPPSGYIGLYGYTF; CDR3nt: TGTGCCAGCAGTTTCCCCCCATCAGGATACATTGGCCTCTATGGCTACACCTTC